This passage covers 15 T cell receptor beta chains from one sample sequenced in a study of cytomegalovirus exposure and HLA in healthy donors. The PCR contained 60 Vbeta and 13 Jbeta primers. Profiling relied on immunoSEQ multiplex PCR, and the TCRdb table lists in-frame clones only, not all of them. The data show roughly 100,000 clones, roughly three quarters seen once. Material: PBMCs. The receptor source for this set is a female donor in good health and CMV-seronegative.

The chain is built from TRBV18 and TRBJ1-5; 9 bases fit TRBD1. The CDR3 runs to 15 residues. J gave up 5 bases and V 4 bases, and 6 bases lay outside the gene matches. Germline loops: CDR1 KGHSH, CDR2 LQKENI. As DNA, the CDR3 is TGTGCCAGCTCACGGACAGGGGTAGAATATCAGCCCCAGCATTTT. Translating it yields CASSRTGVEYQPQHF. Full variable domain (remainder filled in from reference TRBV18 and TRBJ1-5): NAGVMQNPRHLVRRRGQEARLRCSPMKGHSHVYWYRQLPEEGLKFMVYLQKENIIDESGMPKERFSAEFPKEGPSILRIQQVVRGDSAAYFCASSRTGVEYQPQHFGDGTRLSIL.

The chain has TRBV4-1 and TRBJ1-5; TRBD1 matches 8 bases. The CDR3 is made up of 16 amino acids. With 2 bases clipped from V and 6 bases from J, the junction kept 9 bases outside the gene matches. CDR1 is MGHRA, CDR2 YSYEKL, per germline. The CDR3 nucleotides read TGCGCCAGCAGCCAATACGGGGACAGGTTGGTTCAGCCCCAGCATTTT. Translated: CASSQYGDRLVQPQHF.

The gene calls are TRBV5-1 and TRBJ2-3; D is ambiguous. Trimming took 3 bases from V and 5 from J, leaving 13 bases between them. The V gene's germline CDR1 is SGHRS and CDR2 YFSETQ. The CDR3 covers 14 residues. CDR3 nucleotides: TGCGCCAGCAGCTCCCGGAATCCGGGAGATACGCAGTATTTT. The encoded protein is CASSSRNPGDTQYF.

The V gene is TRBV5-1, the J gene TRBJ1-1, with D perhaps TRBD1 (5 bases). The germline V and J ends were trimmed by 2 bases and 4 bases, with 9 bases remaining between them. Germline CDR1 is SGHRS and CDR2 is YFSETQ. The CDR3 has 13 amino acids. The CDR3 DNA reads as TGCGCCAGCAGCTTTCTCGGGGGCACTGAAGCTTTCTTT. It encodes CASSFLGGTEAFF.

This clone was seen just once. The CDR3 DNA sequence: TGTGCCAGCAGTTGGCTAGCGATACAAGAGACCCAGTACTTC. This sequence encodes CASSWLAIQETQYF. The chain carries TRBV25-1 and TRBJ2-5, with D possibly TRBD2 on 6 matching bases. CDR3 length: 14 amino acids. Germline CDR1 and CDR2: MGHDK and SYGVNS. V was cut by 5 bases and J by 2 bases, with 12 bases left in between.

A single count supports this clone. CDR3 nucleotide sequence: TGTGCCAGCAGGCGGACAGCTAATAGCAATCAGCCCCAGCATTTT. Protein: CASRRTANSNQPQHF. This chain connects TRBV6-1 to TRBJ1-5, with D tentatively TRBD1 (6 bases). CDR1 and CDR2 (germline): MNHNS, SASEGT. Trimming left V 6 bases short and J 0 bases short, with 12 bases between. CDR3 length: 15 amino acids.

The V call is TRBV9, the J call TRBJ1-3; D remains unclear. From germline, CDR1 is SGDLS and CDR2 YYNGEE. The germline V and J ends were trimmed by 0 bases and 3 bases, with 7 bases remaining between them. The CDR3 is 14 residues long. The CDR3 sequence is CASSVASGGNTIYF. Written as DNA, the CDR3 is TGTGCCAGCAGCGTAGCCAGTGGTGGAAACACCATATATTTT. The complete variable domain, with remaining parts taken from reference TRBV9 and TRBJ1-3, reads DSGVTQTPKHLITATGQRVTLRCSPRSGDLSVYWYQQSLDQGLQFLIQYYNGEERAKGNILERFSAQQFPDLHSELNLSSLELGDSALYFCASSVASGGNTIYFGEGSWLTVV.

V usage is TRBV18 and J usage is TRBJ2-7; TRBD1 is a possible D gene (5 bases). The germline CDR1 and CDR2 sequences are KGHSH and LQKENI. V lost 3 bases and J lost 3, with 9 bases in between. CDR3 size: 13 residues. CDR3 bases: TGTGCCAGCTCACCCACCGACAGCTACGAGCAGTACTTC. It encodes CASSPTDSYEQYF.

This chain links TRBV7-2 with TRBJ1-2; TRBD1 aligns across 7 bases. The CDR3 has 15 residues. Germline V lookup: CDR1 SGHTA, CDR2 FQGNSA. After removal of 1 base from V and 1 base from J, the junction contained 3 bases not matched to a gene. The CDR3 sequence is CASSLDGTVNYGYTF. The DNA for the CDR3 is TGTGCCAGCAGCTTAGACGGGACAGTTAACTATGGCTACACCTTC.

The chain uses TRBV7-2 and TRBJ1-4, with TRBD1 identical over 11 bases. The germline gives CDR1 SGHTA, CDR2 FQGNSA. The trim removed 0 bases at V and 8 bases at J, leaving 5 bases unmatched. There are 16 residues in the CDR3. Here the CDR3 reads CASSLALGQGEEKLFF. CDR3 DNA: TGTGCCAGCAGCTTAGCTCTGGGACAGGGGGAGGAAAAACTGTTTTTT.

The rearrangement links TRBV5-1 to TRBJ2-3; 14 bases agree with TRBD2. The CDR3 sequence is 18 residues long. Germline CDR1 reads SGHRS; CDR2 reads YFSETQ. After removal of 4 bases from V and 2 bases from J, the junction contained 9 bases not matched to a gene. The CDR3 sequence is CASSPTSGRAYLTDTQYF. The CDR3 DNA reads TGCGCCAGCAGCCCGACTAGCGGGAGGGCCTACCTCACAGATACGCAGTATTTT.

The chain couples TRBV30 to TRBJ2-2; 9 positions match TRBD1. The CDR3 totals 14 residues. The junction had 7 bases not matched to a gene; V was cut back by 5 bases and J by 6 bases. Germline CDR1 reads GTSNPN; CDR2 reads SVGIG (reference sequence). CDR3 coding DNA: TGTGCCTGGGTTTCGGGGACAGGGCCCGGGGAGCTGTTTTTT. Translated, it gives CAWVSGTGPGELFF.

The genes are TRBV5-1 and TRBJ2-1; no definite D call. V lost 0 bases, J lost 0 bases, and 7 bases lay in between. The CDR3 consists of 15 residues. CDR1 SGHRS and CDR2 YFSETQ come from the germline V gene. In DNA form, the CDR3 reads TGCGCCAGCAGCTTGGATCATAGCTCCTACAATGAGCAGTTCTTC. Translated, it gives CASSLDHSSYNEQFF.

The rearrangement links TRBV19 to TRBJ2-6; perhaps TRBD1 as D (6 bases). Germline V gene sequence: CDR1 LNHDA, CDR2 SQIVND (reference sequence). This CDR3 has 15 amino acids. Trimming cost V 6 bases and J 3 bases, with 12 bases left between them. CDR3 region: CASSVQGSGANVLTF. The DNA of the CDR3 is TGTGCCAGTAGCGTACAGGGTAGTGGGGCCAACGTCCTGACTTTC.

V and J are TRBV28 and TRBJ2-7; tentatively, D is TRBD1 (5 bases). The germline V gene encodes CDR1 MDHEN and CDR2 SYDVKM. The CDR3 has 15 amino acids. The V and J ends lost 5 bases and 0 bases respectively, with 14 bases between them. CDR3 nucleotide sequence: TGTGCCAGCAGTCAATCTACAGGATTCTCCTACGAGCAGTACTTC. Amino acid sequence: CASSQSTGFSYEQYF. Together with reference TRBV28 and TRBJ2-7, the CDR3 gives the full variable domain: DVKVTQSSRYLVKRTGEKVFLECVQDMDHENMFWYRQDPGLGLRLIYFSYDVKMKEKGDIPEGYSVSREKKERFSLILESASTNQTSMYLCASSQSTGFSYEQYFGPGTRLTVT.